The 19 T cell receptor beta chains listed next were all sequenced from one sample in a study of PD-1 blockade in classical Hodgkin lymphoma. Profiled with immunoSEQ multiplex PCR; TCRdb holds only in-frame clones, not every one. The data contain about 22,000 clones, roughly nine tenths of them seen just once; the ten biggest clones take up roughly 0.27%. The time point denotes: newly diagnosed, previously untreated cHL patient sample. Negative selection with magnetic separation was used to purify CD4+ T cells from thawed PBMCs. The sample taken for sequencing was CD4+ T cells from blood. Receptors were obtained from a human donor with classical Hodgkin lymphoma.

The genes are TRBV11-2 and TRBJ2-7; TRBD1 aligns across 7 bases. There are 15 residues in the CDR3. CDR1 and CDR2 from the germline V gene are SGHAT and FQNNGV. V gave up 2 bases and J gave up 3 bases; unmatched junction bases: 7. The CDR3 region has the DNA TGTGCCAGCAGCTTAACCCGACAGGGCAGCTACGAGCAGTACTTC. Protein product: CASSLTRQGSYEQYF.

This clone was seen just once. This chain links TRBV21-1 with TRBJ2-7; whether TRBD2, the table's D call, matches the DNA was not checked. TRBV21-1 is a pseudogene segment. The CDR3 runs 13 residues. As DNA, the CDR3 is TGTGCCAGCAGGTCTAGCGGGCGCTGCGAGCAGTACTTC. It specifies CASRSSGRCEQYF.

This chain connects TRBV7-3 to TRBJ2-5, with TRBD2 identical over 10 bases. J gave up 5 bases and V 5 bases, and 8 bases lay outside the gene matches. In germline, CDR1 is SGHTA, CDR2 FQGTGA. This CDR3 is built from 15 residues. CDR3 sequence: CASSPLAGEGETQYF. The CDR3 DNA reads TGTGCCAGCAGCCCTCTAGCGGGGGAAGGGGAGACCCAGTACTTC.

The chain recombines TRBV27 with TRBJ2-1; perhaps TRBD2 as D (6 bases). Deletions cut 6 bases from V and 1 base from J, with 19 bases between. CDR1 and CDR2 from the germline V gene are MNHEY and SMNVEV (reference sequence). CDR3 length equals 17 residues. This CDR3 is CASSPPGVVMSYNEQFF. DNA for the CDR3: TGTGCCAGCAGCCCCCCGGGGGTCGTAATGTCCTACAATGAGCAGTTCTTC.

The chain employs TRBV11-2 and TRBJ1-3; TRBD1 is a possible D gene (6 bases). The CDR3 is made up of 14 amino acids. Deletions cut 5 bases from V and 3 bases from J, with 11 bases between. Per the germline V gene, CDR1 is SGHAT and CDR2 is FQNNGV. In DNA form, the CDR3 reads TGTGCCAGCAGCCCACGGGACATTGGAAACACCATATATTTT. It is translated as CASSPRDIGNTIYF.

Written as DNA, the CDR3 is TGCGCCAGCAGCTTGGAACGGGTGTCCTACGAGCAGTACTTC. It is translated as CASSLERVSYEQYF. The gene calls are TRBV5-1 and TRBJ2-7; no clear D gene. The CDR3 sequence is 14 residues long. V shed 0 bases and J shed 1 base, with 8 bases lying between them. In germline, CDR1 is SGHRS, CDR2 YFSETQ.

DNA for the CDR3: TGTGCCAGCAGTCTTGAGGACCGCAATTCACCCCTCCACTTT. Protein product: CASSLEDRNSPLHF. The chain links TRBV2 to TRBJ1-6, with D unclear. The CDR3 is 14 residues long. Germline-derived CDR1 and CDR2 are SNHLY and FYNNEI. V lost 5 bases and J 7 bases, leaving 12 bases between the germline ends.

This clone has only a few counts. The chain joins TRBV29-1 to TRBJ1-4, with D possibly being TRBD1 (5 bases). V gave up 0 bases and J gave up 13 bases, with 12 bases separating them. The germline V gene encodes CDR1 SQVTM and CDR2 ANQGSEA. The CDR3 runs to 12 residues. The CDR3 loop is CSVEDRGRGLFF. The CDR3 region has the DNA TGCAGCGTTGAAGATAGGGGACGGGGACTGTTTTTT.

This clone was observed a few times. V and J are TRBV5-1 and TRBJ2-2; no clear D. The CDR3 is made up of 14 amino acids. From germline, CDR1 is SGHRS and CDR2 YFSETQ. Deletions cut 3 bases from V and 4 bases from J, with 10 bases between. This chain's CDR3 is CASSSDGFTGELFF. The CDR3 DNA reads TGCGCCAGCAGCTCCGACGGGTTCACCGGGGAGCTGTTTTTT.

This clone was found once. CDR3 in DNA: TGTGCCAGCAGTGAAGAGGGGGCGAGGACAGATACGCAGTATTTT. It specifies CASSEEGARTDTQYF. The rearrangement joins TRBV2 to TRBJ2-3; TRBD1 agrees at 7 bases. Germline V gives CDR1 SNHLY, CDR2 FYNNEI. The V and J ends lost 1 base and 3 bases, in that order; junction bases with no gene match: 4. The CDR3 totals 15 residues.

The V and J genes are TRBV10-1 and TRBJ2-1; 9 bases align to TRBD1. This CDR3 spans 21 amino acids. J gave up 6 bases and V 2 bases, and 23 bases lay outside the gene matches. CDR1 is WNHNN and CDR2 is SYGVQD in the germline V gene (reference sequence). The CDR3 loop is CASSEASSCAVTGGDCNEQFF. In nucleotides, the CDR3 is TGCGCCAGCAGTGAGGCCTCGTCGTGCGCCGTAACAGGGGGCGATTGCAATGAGCAGTTCTTC.

Here the CDR3 reads CASMGDRNKYSNQPQHF. The CDR3 DNA reads TGTGCCAGTATGGGGGACAGAAACAAATATAGCAATCAGCCCCAGCATTTT. The gene calls are TRBV19 and TRBJ1-5; 7 nucleotides match TRBD1. The CDR3 consists of 17 residues. The germline CDR1 and CDR2 sequences are LNHDA and SQIVND (reference sequence). V lost 7 bases to trimming and J lost 0 bases; unmatched junction nucleotides: 12.

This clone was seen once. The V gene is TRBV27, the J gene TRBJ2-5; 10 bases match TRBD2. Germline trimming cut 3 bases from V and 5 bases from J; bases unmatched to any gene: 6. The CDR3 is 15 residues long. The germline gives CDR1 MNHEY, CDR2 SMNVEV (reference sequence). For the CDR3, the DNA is TGTGCCAGCAGTTTGTCTAGCGGGAGAGGGGAGACCCAGTACTTC. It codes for CASSLSSGRGETQYF.

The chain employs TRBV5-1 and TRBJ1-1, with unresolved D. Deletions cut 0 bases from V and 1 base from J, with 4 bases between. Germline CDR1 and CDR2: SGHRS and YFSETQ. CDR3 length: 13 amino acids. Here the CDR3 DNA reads TGCGCCAGCAGCTTGGTCAGGAACACTGAAGCTTTCTTT. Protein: CASSLVRNTEAFF. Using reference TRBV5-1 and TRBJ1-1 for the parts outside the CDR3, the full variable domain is KAGVTQTPRYLIKTRGQQVTLSCSPISGHRSVSWYQQTPGQGLQFLFEYFSETQRNKGNFPGRFSGRQFSNSRSEMNVSTLELGDSALYLCASSLVRNTEAFFGQGTRLTVV.

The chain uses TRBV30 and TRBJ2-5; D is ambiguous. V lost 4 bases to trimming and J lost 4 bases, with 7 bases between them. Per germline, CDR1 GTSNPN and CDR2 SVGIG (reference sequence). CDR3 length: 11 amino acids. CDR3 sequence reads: CAWNMGETQYF. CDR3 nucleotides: TGTGCCTGGAACATGGGAGAGACCCAGTACTTC. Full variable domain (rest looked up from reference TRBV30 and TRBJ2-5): SQTIHQWPATLVQPVGSPLSLECTVEGTSNPNLYWYRQAAGRGLQLLFYSVGIGQISSEVPQNLSASRPQDRQFILSSKKLLLSDSGFYLCAWNMGETQYFGPGTRLLVL.

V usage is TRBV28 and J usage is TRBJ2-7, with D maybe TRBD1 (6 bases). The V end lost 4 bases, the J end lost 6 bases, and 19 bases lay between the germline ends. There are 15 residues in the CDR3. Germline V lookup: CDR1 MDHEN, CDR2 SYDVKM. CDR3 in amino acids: CASSSTGTVPPEQYF. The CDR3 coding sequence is TGTGCCAGCAGTTCCACAGGGACCGTTCCACCCGAGCAGTACTTC. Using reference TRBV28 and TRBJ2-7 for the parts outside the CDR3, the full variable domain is DVKVTQSSRYLVKRTGEKVFLECVQDMDHENMFWYRQDPGLGLRLIYFSYDVKMKEKGDIPEGYSVSREKKERFSLILESASTNQTSMYLCASSSTGTVPPEQYFGPGTRLTVT.

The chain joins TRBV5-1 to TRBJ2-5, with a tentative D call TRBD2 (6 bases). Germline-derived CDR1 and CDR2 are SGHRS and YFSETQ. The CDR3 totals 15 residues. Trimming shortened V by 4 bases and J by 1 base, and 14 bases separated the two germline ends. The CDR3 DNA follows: TGCGCCAGCAGCCCAAGCCTAGCGTCCCAAGAGACCCAGTACTTC. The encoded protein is CASSPSLASQETQYF.

Written as DNA, the CDR3 is TGTGCCAGCAGCACCTACGGCAGGGGACCCTACAATGAGCAGTTCTTC. It codes for CASSTYGRGPYNEQFF. J is TRBJ2-1 and V is TRBV7-6; D is possibly TRBD1 (6 bases). Germline lookup yields CDR1 SGHVS and CDR2 FNYEAQ. Trimming shortened V by 5 bases and J by 2 bases, and 16 bases separated the two germline ends. The CDR3 spans 16 residues. Drawing the rest from reference TRBV7-6 and TRBJ2-1, the complete variable domain is GAGVSQSPRYKVTKRGQDVALRCDPISGHVSLYWYRQALGQGPEFLTYFNYEAQQDKSGLPNDRFSAERPEGSISTLTIQRTEQRDSAMYRCASSTYGRGPYNEQFFGPGTRLTVL.

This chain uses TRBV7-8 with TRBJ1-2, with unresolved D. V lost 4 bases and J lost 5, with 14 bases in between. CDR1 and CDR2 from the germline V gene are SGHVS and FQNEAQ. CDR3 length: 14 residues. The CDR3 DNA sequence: TGTGCCAGCAGCTCGACCCGGAGTTTTTATGGCTACACCTTC. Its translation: CASSSTRSFYGYTF.